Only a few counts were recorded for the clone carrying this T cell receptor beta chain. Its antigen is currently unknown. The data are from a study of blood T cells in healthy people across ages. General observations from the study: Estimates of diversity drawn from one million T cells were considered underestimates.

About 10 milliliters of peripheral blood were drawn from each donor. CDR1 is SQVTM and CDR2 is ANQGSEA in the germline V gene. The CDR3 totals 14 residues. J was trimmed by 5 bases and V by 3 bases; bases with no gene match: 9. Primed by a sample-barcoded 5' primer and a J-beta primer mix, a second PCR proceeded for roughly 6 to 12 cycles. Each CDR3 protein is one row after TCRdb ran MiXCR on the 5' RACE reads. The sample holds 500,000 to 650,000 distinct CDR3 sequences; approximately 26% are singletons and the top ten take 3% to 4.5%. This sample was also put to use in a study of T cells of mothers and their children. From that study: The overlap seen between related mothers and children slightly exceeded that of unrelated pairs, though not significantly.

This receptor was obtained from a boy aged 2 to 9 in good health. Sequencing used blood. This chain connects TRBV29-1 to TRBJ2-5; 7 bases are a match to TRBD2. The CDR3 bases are TGCAGCGTTGACCTTCTGGGAGGGCGGGAGACCCAGTACTTC. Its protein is CSVDLLGGRETQYF.